Following are 27 T cell receptor beta chains from one sample sequenced in a study of blood T cell repertoires in COVID-19. Generated by immunoSEQ multiplex PCR, the TCRdb table keeps only in-frame clones and is missing some. The sample carries 220,000 or so clones, nearly 90% recorded once. What was sequenced was PBMCs or T cells enriched from blood (not recorded which). These receptors were collected from a young man who had been exposed to COVID-19.

The V and J genes are TRBV5-4 and TRBJ2-5; a possible D gene is TRBD2 (6 bases). Between the trimmed V and J ends, which lost 4 bases and 5 bases, there was a span of 18 bases. Germline CDR1 is SGHNT and CDR2 is YYREEE (reference sequence). This CDR3 contains 15 residues. CDR3 in DNA: TGTGCCAGCAGCAGGGCTGACCCGGGGGTCGAGACCCAGTACTTC. It codes for CASSRADPGVETQYF.

The chain uses TRBV12-5 and TRBJ1-1; D call uncertain. Germline-derived CDR1 and CDR2 are LGHNT and FRNRAP. Trimming pared 7 bases from V and 0 bases from J, leaving 18 bases between. The CDR3 runs to 16 residues. The CDR3 DNA reads TGTGCTAGTGCCCAAAAAGCCGGAGATATGAACACTGAAGCTTTCTTT. Protein product: CASAQKAGDMNTEAFF. Variable domain in full (rest from reference TRBV12-5 and TRBJ1-1): DARVTQTPRHKVTEMGQEVTMRCQPILGHNTVFWYRQTMMQGLELLAYFRNRAPLDDSGMPKDRFSAEMPDATLATLKIQPSEPRDSAVYFCASAQKAGDMNTEAFFGQGTRLTVV.

This clone has just one count. This chain's CDR3 is CASSLQGWTEAFF. The DNA of the CDR3 is TGTGCCAGCAGTCTACAGGGTTGGACTGAAGCTTTCTTT. The J gene is TRBJ1-1, the V gene TRBV6-5; TRBD1 is a possible D gene (6 bases). Trimming removed 5 bases at V and 5 bases at J, with 12 bases between. Germline assignment: CDR1 MNHEY and CDR2 SVGAGI. The CDR3 has 13 amino acids.

The chain combines TRBV5-8 with TRBJ2-4, with 7 positions matching TRBD1. Germline values: CDR1 SGHTS, CDR2 YDEGEE. The V gene end was trimmed by 1 base and the J gene end by 9 bases; junction bases not matched to a gene: 13. The CDR3 is made up of 16 amino acids. The CDR3 here is CASSLRGGARSGIQYF. In DNA form, the CDR3 reads TGTGCCAGCAGCTTGAGAGGGGGCGCGAGGAGTGGCATTCAGTACTTC.

The chain recombines TRBV3-1 (or the pseudogene TRBV3-2) with TRBJ2-3; 12 nucleotides line up with TRBD2. V trimming: 3 bases; J trimming: 0 bases; junction bases outside the gene matches: 1. Germline-derived CDR1 and CDR2 are LGHDT and YNNKEL (reference sequence). The length of the CDR3 is 16 residues. CDR3 DNA sequence: TGTGCCAGCAGCCAGCTAGCGGGGGGGAGCACAGATACGCAGTATTTT. Protein product: CASSQLAGGSTDTQYF.

J is TRBJ1-1 and V is TRBV2; D possibly corresponds to TRBD1 (5 bases). Looked up from germline, CDR1 is SNHLY and CDR2 is FYNNEI. There are 13 residues in the CDR3. Trimming cost V 7 bases and J 2 bases, with 11 bases left between them. The CDR3 region is CASIGRANTEAFF. In nucleotides, the CDR3 is TGTGCCAGCATCGGCAGGGCCAACACTGAAGCTTTCTTT. The full variable domain, in which reference TRBV2 and TRBJ1-1 provide the parts outside the CDR3, is EPEVTQTPSHQVTQMGQEVILRCVPISNHLYFYWYRQILGQKVEFLVSFYNNEISEKSEIFDDQFSVERPDGSNFTLKIRSTKLEDSAMYFCASIGRANTEAFFGQGTRLTVV.

This sequence joins TRBV9 and TRBJ2-1, with 7 bases lining up with TRBD2. Germline V lookup: CDR1 SGDLS, CDR2 YYNGEE. CDR3 length equals 15 residues. V lost 4 bases, J lost 8 bases, and 12 bases stayed unmatched. The CDR3 DNA follows: TGTGCCAGCAGCACCCCCAGTCAGGGAGGGGATGAGCAGTTCTTC. Amino acids: CASSTPSQGGDEQFF.

The chain joins TRBV18 to TRBJ1-2; 7 bases agree with TRBD1. Germline V gives CDR1 KGHSH, CDR2 LQKENI. The CDR3 runs to 16 residues. After removal of 2 bases from V and 8 bases from J, the junction contained 14 bases not matched to a gene. The CDR3 DNA is TGTGCCAGCTCACCAGATAATACAGGGGAGGCTCGCGGCTACACCTTC. This gives the protein CASSPDNTGEARGYTF.

V and J are TRBV7-3 and TRBJ2-4, with TRBD2 matching over 8 bases. Germline trimming cut 0 bases from V and 2 bases from J; bases unmatched to any gene: 3. The germline CDR1 and CDR2 sequences are SGHTA and FQGTGA. This CDR3 has 16 residues. CDR3: CASSLTAGGPKNIQYF. CDR3 DNA: TGTGCCAGCAGCTTAACTGCGGGGGGCCCCAAAAACATTCAGTACTTC.

The V and J genes are TRBV3-1 (or the pseudogene TRBV3-2) and TRBJ1-2; 9 bases are a match to TRBD1. The length of the CDR3 is 14 residues. V trimming: 4 bases; J trimming: 8 bases; junction bases outside the gene matches: 8. Germline lookup yields CDR1 LGHDT and CDR2 YNNKEL (reference sequence). DNA of the CDR3: TGTGCCAGCAGCCGGGACAGGGAGGCTGGGGGCTACACCTTC. This gives the protein CASSRDREAGGYTF.

The V and J genes are TRBV15 and TRBJ2-1; TRBD2 aligns across 8 bases. This CDR3 spans 16 amino acids. The V gene end was trimmed by 1 base and the J gene end by 4 bases; junction bases not matched to a gene: 6. The germline gives CDR1 LNHNV, CDR2 YYDKDF (reference sequence). This CDR3 reads CATSRGPSGGYNEQFF. The CDR3, as DNA: TGTGCCACCAGCAGAGGCCCAAGCGGGGGTTACAATGAGCAGTTCTTC.

The chain is built from TRBV5-5 and TRBJ1-1; 8 positions match TRBD1. Germline V CDR1 and CDR2: SGHKS, YYEKEE (reference sequence). The CDR3 extends over 15 amino acids. V was clipped by 3 bases and J by 6 bases; unmatched bases: 10. The CDR3 loop reads CASSWDGTGRAEAFF. The CDR3 region has the DNA TGTGCCAGCAGCTGGGATGGGACAGGCAGGGCTGAAGCTTTCTTT. The variable domain in full, with the rest retrieved from reference TRBV5-5 and TRBJ1-1, is DAGVTQSPTHLIKTRGQQVTLRCSPISGHKSVSWYQQVLGQGPQFIFQYYEKEERGRGNFPDRFSARQFPNYSSELNVNALLLGDSALYLCASSWDGTGRAEAFFGQGTRLTVV.

This chain uses TRBV6-5 with TRBJ1-6; D gene unclear. The CDR3 runs to 13 residues. V lost 6 bases and J lost 10, with 13 bases in between. In germline, CDR1 is MNHEY, CDR2 SVGAGI. For the CDR3, the DNA is TGTGCCAGCAGCTGGAGCCCCGAATCACCCCTCCACTTT. This translates into CASSWSPESPLHF.

V and J are TRBV7-9 and TRBJ1-2; tentative D call: TRBD1 (6 bases). The germline V gene has CDR1 SEHNR and CDR2 FQNEAQ (reference sequence). V lost 5 bases and J 12 bases, leaving 16 bases between the germline ends. CDR3 size: 12 residues. This CDR3 is CASSPEDRGNTF. The CDR3 DNA reads TGTGCCAGCAGCCCGGAGGACAGAGGGAACACCTTC.

This chain joins TRBV2 and TRBJ2-2; D might be TRBD2 (5 bases). The V end was cut by 10 bases, the J end by 3 bases, with 15 bases between. Germline CDR1 and CDR2: SNHLY and FYNNEI. The CDR3 contains 14 residues. The CDR3 sequence: CATAPEGDTGELFF. The CDR3 DNA reads TGTGCCACCGCACCCGAGGGAGACACCGGGGAGCTGTTTTTT.

This chain links TRBV9 with TRBJ2-7, with a tentative D call TRBD2 (6 bases). Trimming cost V 4 bases and J 6 bases, with 17 bases left between them. Germline loops: CDR1 SGDLS, CDR2 YYNGEE. This CDR3 is 14 amino acids long. CDR3 in DNA: TGTGCCAGCAGCCCGCGGAGGGCAGGGCGCGAGCAGTACTTC. It translates to CASSPRRAGREQYF.

The V call is TRBV19, the J call TRBJ1-1, with D possibly TRBD1 on 6 matching bases. V was pared by 4 bases and J by 10 bases, with 10 bases between. CDR1 and CDR2 (germline): LNHDA, SQIVND (reference sequence). This CDR3 is 11 amino acids long. The CDR3: CASSNQGRAFF. The DNA of the CDR3 is TGTGCCAGTAGTAACCAGGGGAGAGCTTTCTTT.

DNA of the CDR3: TGTGCCAGCAGCTCGCGACAGGGCCCCGGGGAGCTGTTTTTT. This translates into CASSSRQGPGELFF. The chain has TRBV11-2 and TRBJ2-2; 7 nucleotides align to TRBD1. The CDR3 length is 14 residues. V shed 4 bases and J 6 bases; nucleotides not matched to a gene: 5. The V gene's germline CDR1 is SGHAT and CDR2 FQNNGV.

This chain links TRBV19 with TRBJ2-1; 7 positions match TRBD2. The CDR3 has 14 amino acids. Germline trimming cut 6 bases from V and 3 bases from J; bases unmatched to any gene: 5. Germline lookup yields CDR1 LNHDA and CDR2 SQIVND (reference sequence). CDR3 bases: TGTGCCAGTAGCTTGGGGGGGGACTACAATGAGCAGTTCTTC. This translates into CASSLGGDYNEQFF.

The genes are TRBV18 and TRBJ2-7; D is possibly TRBD1 (6 bases). Germline CDR1 and CDR2: KGHSH and LQKENI. The CDR3 covers 13 residues. Trimming pared 3 bases from V and 1 base from J, leaving 7 bases between. CDR3 sequence (DNA): TGTGCCAGCTCACCGGGACAATCCTACGAGCAGTACTTC. This codes for CASSPGQSYEQYF.

The chain employs TRBV6-5 and TRBJ1-6, with 8 positions matching TRBD1. CDR1 and CDR2 from the germline V gene are MNHEY and SVGAGI. The CDR3 length is 14 residues. Trimming cost V 6 bases and J 5 bases; bases outside gene matches: 3. The CDR3 DNA sequence: TGTGCCAGCAGGACGACAGGGGATAATTCACCCCTCCACTTT. This translates into CASRTTGDNSPLHF.

In its sample, this clone was seen once. CDR3: CASSSSGGASGELFF. CDR3 DNA: TGTGCCAGCAGCTCGAGCGGGGGGGCGTCCGGGGAGCTGTTTTTT. The genes are TRBV5-6 and TRBJ2-2; TRBD2 matches at 10 bases. Looked up from germline, CDR1 is SGHDT and CDR2 is YYEEEE. V shed 3 bases, J shed 6 bases, and the junction held 5 bases outside the gene matches. The CDR3 sequence is 15 residues long.

The chain employs TRBV29-1 and TRBJ2-1, with 9 bases lining up with TRBD1. The CDR3 is 16 amino acids. With 3 bases clipped from V and 7 bases from J, the junction kept 13 bases outside the gene matches. CDR1 is SQVTM and CDR2 is ANQGSEA in the germline V gene. DNA for the CDR3: TGCAGCGTTGACAATCCGGGACAGGGCTCGGGTAATGAGCAGTTCTTC. Protein product: CSVDNPGQGSGNEQFF.

J is TRBJ1-5 and V is TRBV6-4, with TRBD1 matching over 12 bases. Trimming took 6 bases from V and 7 from J; bases not matched to a gene: 10. The CDR3 consists of 16 residues. Germline V gene sequence: CDR1 MRHNA, CDR2 SNTAGT. In DNA form, the CDR3 reads TGTGCCAGCAGGAGGGGGGACAGGGGGCTACCGCAGCCCCAGCATTTT. Protein sequence: CASRRGDRGLPQPQHF.

The rearrangement uses TRBV28 and TRBJ1-6; a weak D match, TRBD1 (6 bases). The CDR3 sequence is 12 residues long. Trimming took off 8 bases at V and 10 bases at J, with 12 bases between the two ends. CDR1 and CDR2 from the germline V gene are MDHEN and SYDVKM. CDR3 nucleotides: TGTGCCAGCTACTCAGGGGACTCACCCCTCCACTTT. Translating gives CASYSGDSPLHF.

CDR3 DNA sequence: TGTGCCAGCAGTCGCACCGGGGAGCTGTTTTTT. Translating it yields CASSRTGELFF. The chain joins TRBV6-2 or TRBV6-3 to TRBJ2-2; D unclear. Trimming cost V 5 bases and J 4 bases, with 2 bases left between them. Germline values: CDR1 MNHEY, CDR2 SVGEGT. The CDR3 runs 11 residues.

V gene TRBV7-3 combines with J gene TRBJ2-4; the match to TRBD1 covers 11 bases. V lost 2 bases, J lost 8 bases, and 2 bases stayed unmatched. Germline V CDR1 and CDR2: SGHTA, FQGTGA. This CDR3 is built from 14 residues. CDR3 coding DNA: TGTGCCAGCAGCTTAGGGGGACAGGGGGACATTCAGTACTTC. Amino acid sequence: CASSLGGQGDIQYF.